This T cell receptor (beta chain) was sequenced in a study of blood T cell repertoires in COVID-19. As for the study in general: The analysed material was cDNA or gDNA that came from T cells, B-cell-depleted T cells, or PBMCs.

TCRdb's copy holds only in-frame clones and misses some; the assay was immunoSEQ multiplex PCR. The sample lists about 260,000 clones, approximately 89% occurring once. The germline CDR1 and CDR2 sequences are SGHRS and YFSETQ. V shed 0 bases, J shed 13 bases, and the junction held 9 bases outside the gene matches. The CDR3 has 13 amino acids. Sequencing was done on a sample of PBMCs or T cells enriched from blood (not recorded which). The source of this sequence is a man aged 40-50 years who had been exposed to COVID-19. The J gene is TRBJ1-2, the V gene TRBV5-1; 7 positions agree with TRBD1. The CDR3 sequence is CASSLELGQSSTF. The DNA of the CDR3 is TGCGCCAGCAGCTTGGAATTGGGACAGTCTAGCACCTTC.